This TCR beta chain was profiled in a study of blood T cell repertoires in COVID-19. Across the whole study: COVID-19 samples from acute and convalescent phases originated in the United States, Italy and Spain. PBMCs, B-cell-depleted T cells, or T cells provided the cDNA or gDNA that made up the material.

Participants, about 18 to 90 years old, spanned 25 or so US areas. Two consecutive negative NP/OP PCR tests, clearance, or resolved symptoms defined Cohort 3 recovery. This CDR3 has 15 residues. Germline V gives CDR1 SNHLY, CDR2 FYNNEI. Trimming cost V 2 bases and J 0 bases, with 10 bases left between them. Sequenced by immunoSEQ multiplex PCR; TCRdb stores in-frame clones only, minus some. This table holds around 310,000 clones, under 90% found once. Sequencing input: PBMCs or T cells enriched from blood (not recorded which). The rearrangement links TRBV2 to TRBJ1-1; no definite D call. The sequence derives from a young woman who had recovered from COVID-19. The CDR3 loop is CASSEQAIMNTEAFF. In nucleotides, the CDR3 is TGTGCCAGCAGTGAACAGGCAATAATGAACACTGAAGCTTTCTTT.